What follows are 30 T cell receptor beta chains derived from one specimen sequenced in a study of CD8 T cells in Susac syndrome. Reverse transcription of 0.5 to 1 ug RNA was carried out with random hexamers. TCRdb passed the immunoSEQ multiplex PCR reads through MiXCR, listing each CDR3 protein once. Altogether approximately 270,000 distinct CDR3 sequences are present, approximately 92% being singletons, with the ten largest covering around 0.072%. Sequencing was done on a sample of CD4+ T cells from PBMCs. Every receptor here comes from a human donor with multiple sclerosis.

The J gene is TRBJ2-1, the V gene TRBV12-3 or TRBV12-4, with 8 bases fitting TRBD2. V dropped 7 bases and J dropped 6; count of bases not matched to a gene: 11. This CDR3 comprises 15 residues. CDR3 region: CASTPLAGFFNEQFF. The CDR3 DNA follows: TGTGCCAGCACCCCCTTAGCGGGATTCTTCAATGAGCAGTTCTTC.

The chain couples TRBV3-1 to TRBJ1-2; no clear D. With 8 bases removed from V and 8 bases from J, the gap between germline ends came to 15 bases. The CDR3 length is 12 residues. Germline-derived CDR1 and CDR2 are LGHDT and YNNKEL (reference sequence). DNA for the CDR3: TGTGCCAGCTCTCTAGCTGGGAAGGGCTACACCTTC. Amino acids: CASSLAGKGYTF.

J is TRBJ1-4 and V is TRBV3-1; 8 nucleotides match TRBD1. Germline CDR1 and CDR2: LGHDT and YNNKEL (reference sequence). The J segment lost 0 bases and the V segment lost 3 bases, leaving 6 bases of the junction unmatched. This CDR3 region has 17 residues. The CDR3 DNA reads TGTGCCAGCAGCCACCTGGACAGGGTGGCAACTAATGAAAAACTGTTTTTT. Its protein is CASSHLDRVATNEKLFF.

The chain combines TRBV30 with TRBJ1-1, with TRBD1 identical over 9 bases. Germline CDR1 is GTSNPN and CDR2 is SVGIG (reference sequence). After removal of 6 bases from V and 5 bases from J, the junction contained 7 bases not matched to a gene. This CDR3 comprises 13 residues. As DNA, the CDR3 is TGTGCCTGTTCCCGGACAGGGGATACTGAAGCTTTCTTT. Its protein is CACSRTGDTEAFF.

This chain uses TRBV30 with TRBJ1-1; D uncertain. CDR3 length equals 13 residues. The V end lost 0 bases, the J end lost 7 bases, and 12 bases lay between the germline ends. Looked up from germline, CDR1 is GTSNPN and CDR2 is SVGIG (reference sequence). CDR3 residues: CAWSVRAGIEAFF. CDR3 nucleotides: TGTGCCTGGAGTGTAAGAGCCGGGATTGAAGCTTTCTTT.

The chain uses TRBV25-1 and TRBJ1-5; D unresolved. The V gene lost 6 bases and the J gene lost 1 base, with 13 bases spanning the gap. CDR3 size: 15 residues. Germline CDR1 MGHDK, CDR2 SYGVNS. The CDR3 sequence is CASSGSRSSNQPQHF. DNA of the CDR3: TGTGCCAGCAGCGGGTCCCGGTCCAGCAATCAGCCCCAGCATTTT.

The chain employs TRBV7-9 and TRBJ1-4; no clear D gene. Germline CDR1 and CDR2: SEHNR and FQNEAQ (reference sequence). CDR3 size: 14 residues. Trimming cost V 4 bases and J 1 base, with 7 bases left between them. CDR3 nucleotides: TGTGCCAGCAGCTGGCAGGAAACTAATGAAAAACTGTTTTTT. It is translated as CASSWQETNEKLFF.

The V gene is TRBV5-6, the J gene TRBJ2-3, with D perhaps TRBD2 (6 bases). CDR1 and CDR2 (germline): SGHDT, YYEEEE. Trimming removed 4 bases at V and 2 bases at J, with 11 bases between. This CDR3 is 14 amino acids long. The CDR3 protein is CASSPGLNTDTQYF. The DNA for the CDR3 is TGTGCCAGCAGCCCGGGACTGAACACAGATACGCAGTATTTT.

The chain couples TRBV29-1 to TRBJ2-3; no clear D gene. In germline, CDR1 is SQVTM, CDR2 ANQGSEA. Trimming shortened V by 6 bases and J by 1 base, and 11 bases separated the two germline ends. This CDR3 comprises 13 residues. CDR3 loop: CSVVSVGTDTQYF. The CDR3 DNA sequence: TGCAGCGTCGTTTCCGTGGGCACAGATACGCAGTATTTT.

This chain connects TRBV20-1 to TRBJ2-7; the D call may be TRBD1 or TRBD2 (6 bases each). The CDR3 is 13 residues long. V shed 4 bases and J shed 6 bases, with 16 bases lying between them. CDR1 and CDR2 from the germline V gene are DFQATT and SNEGSKA (reference sequence). This CDR3 reads CSATGLRGAEQYF. The CDR3 DNA follows: TGCAGTGCTACAGGGCTTAGGGGGGCCGAGCAGTACTTC.

The chain combines TRBV9 with TRBJ1-1; TRBD1 is a possible D gene (6 bases). CDR1 and CDR2 (germline): SGDLS, YYNGEE. CDR3 size: 14 residues. Deletions cut 0 bases from V and 8 bases from J, with 14 bases between. The CDR3 region has the DNA TGTGCCAGCAGCGTAGCTCCGCAGGGGTTAGAAGCTTTCTTT. This encodes CASSVAPQGLEAFF.

This chain joins TRBV5-4 and TRBJ2-1; 14 bases match TRBD2. The junction had 3 bases not matched to a gene; V was cut back by 0 bases and J by 10 bases. The length of the CDR3 is 15 residues. From germline, CDR1 is SGHNT and CDR2 YYREEE (reference sequence). This CDR3 is CASSLGGLAGGEQFF. The CDR3 DNA reads as TGTGCCAGCAGCTTGGGCGGACTAGCGGGGGGCGAGCAGTTCTTC.

This clonotype was observed a few times. The chain uses TRBV19 and TRBJ1-1; D call uncertain. V gave up 5 bases and J gave up 1 base, with 2 bases separating them. CDR3 length: 11 amino acids. Germline V gene data show CDR1 as LNHDA and CDR2 as SQIVND (reference sequence). CDR3 amino acids: CASSWNTEAFF. The CDR3 DNA follows: TGTGCCAGTAGTTGGAACACTGAAGCTTTCTTT.

In its sample, this clonotype was seen once. The chain links TRBV5-1 to TRBJ2-2; D unresolved. This CDR3 is 13 amino acids long. Deletions cut 5 bases from V and 3 bases from J, with 8 bases between. Germline V gene sequence: CDR1 SGHRS, CDR2 YFSETQ. CDR3 region: CASRTGDTGELFF. CDR3 sequence (DNA): TGCGCCAGCAGGACCGGCGACACCGGGGAGCTGTTTTTT.

This chain links TRBV9 with TRBJ1-2, with D possibly TRBD1 on 5 matching bases. V was trimmed by 3 bases and J by 3 bases, leaving 18 bases between them. The germline gives CDR1 SGDLS, CDR2 YYNGEE. The CDR3 is 16 amino acids. The CDR3 sequence: CASSGRSGWGHYGYTF. The CDR3 DNA reads TGTGCCAGCAGCGGACGATCCGGATGGGGCCACTATGGCTACACCTTC.

This chain links TRBV28 with TRBJ2-7; TRBD1 aligns across 7 bases. With 5 bases clipped from V and 2 bases from J, the junction kept 6 bases outside the gene matches. The germline CDR1 and CDR2 sequences are MDHEN and SYDVKM. CDR3 length: 14 amino acids. The CDR3 DNA reads as TGTGCCAGCAGTCCCACGACAGGGACCTACGAGCAGTACTTC. Translated, it gives CASSPTTGTYEQYF.

The gene calls are TRBV27 and TRBJ2-6, with D maybe TRBD2 (6 bases). Germline lookup yields CDR1 MNHEY and CDR2 SMNVEV (reference sequence). With 1 base removed from V and 0 bases from J, the gap between germline ends came to 16 bases. This CDR3 comprises 19 residues. The CDR3 region is CASSLYGSTAGSGANVLTF. CDR3 bases: TGTGCCAGCAGTTTATATGGCAGCACAGCGGGCTCTGGGGCCAACGTCCTGACTTTC.

Only a few counts were recorded for this clonotype. The rearrangement joins TRBV30 to TRBJ2-3, with unresolved D. The CDR3 sequence is 13 residues long. Germline V gene lookup returns CDR1 GTSNPN and CDR2 SVGIG (reference sequence). V lost 4 bases and J 3 bases, leaving 11 bases between the germline ends. DNA for the CDR3: TGTGCCTGGACTAGAGCCGGTACAGATACGCAGTATTTT. Its translation: CAWTRAGTDTQYF.

The genes are TRBV14 and TRBJ1-2; 7 bases match TRBD1. The trim removed 4 bases at V and 1 base at J, leaving 6 bases unmatched. Germline lookup yields CDR1 SGHDN and CDR2 FVKESK. This CDR3 has 15 residues. The CDR3 DNA follows: TGTGCCAGCAGCCCTAGGACAGGTTTTAACTATGGCTACACCTTC. Translated, it gives CASSPRTGFNYGYTF.

The chain carries TRBV5-1 and TRBJ2-2; D is uncertain. CDR3 length equals 14 residues. Germline CDR1 reads SGHRS; CDR2 reads YFSETQ. The V end lost 10 bases, the J end lost 4 bases, and 17 bases lay between the germline ends. CDR3 region: CASTPGVSTGELFF. CDR3 coding DNA: TGCGCCTCCACTCCCGGAGTGAGCACCGGGGAGCTGTTTTTT.

V gene TRBV5-6 combines with J gene TRBJ2-2; D is tentatively TRBD1 or TRBD2 (5 bases each). The CDR3 is 15 amino acids. With 0 bases removed from V and 4 bases from J, the gap between germline ends came to 10 bases. Germline V gene lookup returns CDR1 SGHDT and CDR2 YYEEEE. The CDR3 protein is CASSLVWGSTGELFF. The CDR3 bases are TGTGCCAGCAGCTTGGTTTGGGGGAGCACCGGGGAGCTGTTTTTT.

This clonotype showed up just once. The chain combines TRBV10-3 with TRBJ2-3; TRBD2 matches 15 bases. The CDR3 sequence is 15 residues long. With 4 bases clipped from V and 7 bases from J, the junction kept 3 bases outside the gene matches. Germline V gene lookup returns CDR1 ENHRY and CDR2 SYGVKD. The CDR3 is CAISGGTSGGNTQYF. CDR3 coding DNA: TGTGCCATCAGTGGAGGGACTAGCGGGGGGAATACGCAGTATTTT.

The chain recombines TRBV10-3 with TRBJ1-5, with 7 bases lining up with TRBD1. The CDR3 contains 13 residues. V trimming: 2 bases; J trimming: 5 bases; junction bases outside the gene matches: 0. The germline V gene has CDR1 ENHRY and CDR2 SYGVKD. CDR3 sequence (DNA): TGTGCCATCAGTGAGGACAGGGATCAGCCCCAGCATTTT. It is translated as CAISEDRDQPQHF.

V usage is TRBV25-1 and J usage is TRBJ1-2; D is uncertain. The CDR3 totals 12 residues. The V end was cut by 4 bases, the J end by 8 bases, with 11 bases between. Germline lookup yields CDR1 MGHDK and CDR2 SYGVNS. CDR3 DNA sequence: TGTGCCAGCAGTGGAAATTCCGCCGGCTACACCTTC. This translates into CASSGNSAGYTF.

J is TRBJ2-5 and V is TRBV29-1; no reliable D call. Trimming removed 6 bases from V and 1 base from J, with 3 bases in between. Germline CDR1 is SQVTM and CDR2 is ANQGSEA. The CDR3 length is 10 residues. The CDR3 DNA sequence: TGCAGCGTAAGCCAAGAGACCCAGTACTTC. The encoded protein is CSVSQETQYF.

This chain uses TRBV7-2 with TRBJ2-3; D uncertain. V was clipped by 1 base and J by 4 bases, with 9 bases between them. Per the germline V gene, CDR1 is SGHTA and CDR2 is FQGNSA. CDR3 size: 14 residues. The CDR3 region has the DNA TGTGCCAGCAGCTTAGGGGTTAGTTCAGATACGCAGTATTTT. Translated, it gives CASSLGVSSDTQYF.

The chain has TRBV6-1 and TRBJ2-2; the match to TRBD1 covers 8 bases. J was trimmed by 7 bases and V by 2 bases; bases with no gene match: 9. The germline CDR1 and CDR2 sequences are MNHNS and SASEGT. The CDR3 runs 16 residues. The CDR3 DNA follows: TGTGCCAGCAGTGAAAAGGGCAGGGGGCGGGACGGGGAGCTGTTTTTT. Amino acids: CASSEKGRGRDGELFF.

This clonotype appeared once. The chain joins TRBV28 to TRBJ1-4; D gene unclear. Trimming took off 1 base at V and 6 bases at J, with 6 bases between the two ends. CDR1 MDHEN and CDR2 SYDVKM come from the germline V gene. This CDR3 comprises 13 residues. This CDR3 is CASSLSVDEKLFF. CDR3 sequence (DNA): TGTGCCAGCAGTTTATCGGTGGATGAAAAACTGTTTTTT. Using reference TRBV28 and TRBJ1-4 for the parts outside the CDR3, the full variable domain is DVKVTQSSRYLVKRTGEKVFLECVQDMDHENMFWYRQDPGLGLRLIYFSYDVKMKEKGDIPEGYSVSREKKERFSLILESASTNQTSMYLCASSLSVDEKLFFGSGTQLSVL.

A note on this clonotype: The junction shows a germline mismatch at one end, possibly a read error. The chain recombines TRBV7-2 with TRBJ2-2; no clear D gene. The CDR3 has 12 residues. Germline loops: CDR1 SGHTA, CDR2 FQGNSA. The CDR3 reads CATSRIPGELFF. The CDR3 coding sequence is TGTGCCACCAGCCGGATCCCCGGGGAGCTGTTTTTT.

V and J are TRBV14 and TRBJ2-5; possibly TRBD2 for D (5 bases). The CDR3 contains 14 residues. The V end lost 2 bases, the J end lost 2 bases, and 9 bases lay between the germline ends. From germline, CDR1 is SGHDN and CDR2 FVKESK. The CDR3 DNA follows: TGTGCCAGCAGCCAACCCCGGGAACAAGAGACCCAGTACTTC. It is translated as CASSQPREQETQYF.